This T cell receptor beta chain was identified during a study of cytomegalovirus exposure and HLA in healthy donors. Primers for the PCR totalled 60 Vbeta and 13 Jbeta. The assay was immunoSEQ multiplex PCR, and TCRdb's table has in-frame clones only and misses some. Of roughly 140,000 clones in the sample, approximately 80% were seen once. CDR1 is MNHEY, CDR2 SMNVEV, per germline (reference sequence). This CDR3 spans 14 amino acids. The V end was cut by 6 bases, the J end by 4 bases, with 13 bases between. Unrecorded immune exposures were likely, despite nominal health at sampling. The chain has TRBV27 and TRBJ1-5; tentatively, D is TRBD1 (5 bases). The sample taken for sequencing was PBMCs. The origin of this receptor is a male donor in good health and CMV-seronegative. Written as DNA, the CDR3 is TGTGCCAGCAGCCCCTTAGGGGCTAATCAGCCCCAGCATTTT. Protein: CASSPLGANQPQHF.